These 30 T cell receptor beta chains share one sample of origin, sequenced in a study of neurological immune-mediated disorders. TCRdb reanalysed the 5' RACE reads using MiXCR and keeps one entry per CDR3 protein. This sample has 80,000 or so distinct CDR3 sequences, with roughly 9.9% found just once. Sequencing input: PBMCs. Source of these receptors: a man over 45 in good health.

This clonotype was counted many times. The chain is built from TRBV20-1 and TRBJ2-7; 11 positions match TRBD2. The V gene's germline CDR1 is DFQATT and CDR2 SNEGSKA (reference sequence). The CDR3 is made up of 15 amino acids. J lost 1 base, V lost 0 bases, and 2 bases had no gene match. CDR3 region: CSARDASGRSYEQYF. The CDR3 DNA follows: TGCAGTGCTAGAGATGCTAGCGGGAGGTCCTACGAGCAGTACTTC.

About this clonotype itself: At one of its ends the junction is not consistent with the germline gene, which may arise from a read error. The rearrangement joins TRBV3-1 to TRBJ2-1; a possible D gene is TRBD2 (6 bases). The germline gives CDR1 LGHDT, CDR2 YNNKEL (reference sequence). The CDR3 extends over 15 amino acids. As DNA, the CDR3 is TGTGCCAGCAGTCACACCGGGACTCTAGAAAATGAGCAGCTCTTC. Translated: CASSHTGTLENEQLF.

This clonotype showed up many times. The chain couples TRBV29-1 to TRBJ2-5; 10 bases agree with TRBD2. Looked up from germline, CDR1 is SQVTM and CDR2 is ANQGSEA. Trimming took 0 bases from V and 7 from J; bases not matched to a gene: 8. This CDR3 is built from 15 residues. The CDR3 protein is CSVEEAGGTSGTQYF. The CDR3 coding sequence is TGCAGCGTTGAAGAAGCGGGGGGGACCTCAGGGACCCAGTACTTC.

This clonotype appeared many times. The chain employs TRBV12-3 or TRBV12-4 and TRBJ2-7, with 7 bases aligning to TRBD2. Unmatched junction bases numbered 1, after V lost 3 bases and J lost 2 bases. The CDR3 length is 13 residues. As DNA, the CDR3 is TGTGCCAGCAGTTTCGGGACTACCTACGAGCAGTACTTC. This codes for CASSFGTTYEQYF.

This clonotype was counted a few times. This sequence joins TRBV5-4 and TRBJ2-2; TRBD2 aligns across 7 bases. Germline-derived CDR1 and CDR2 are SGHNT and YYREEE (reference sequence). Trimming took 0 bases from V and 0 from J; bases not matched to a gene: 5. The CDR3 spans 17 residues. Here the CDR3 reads CASSLEPSGTNTGELFF. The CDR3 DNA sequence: TGTGCCAGCAGCTTGGAACCTAGCGGTACGAACACCGGGGAGCTGTTTTTT.

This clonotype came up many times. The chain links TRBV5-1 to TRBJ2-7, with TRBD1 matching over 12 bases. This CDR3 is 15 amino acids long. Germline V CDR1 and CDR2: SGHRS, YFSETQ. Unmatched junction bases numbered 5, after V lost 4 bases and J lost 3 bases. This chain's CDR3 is CASSGGTGGNYEQYF. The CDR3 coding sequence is TGCGCCAGCAGCGGAGGGACAGGGGGCAACTACGAGCAGTACTTC.

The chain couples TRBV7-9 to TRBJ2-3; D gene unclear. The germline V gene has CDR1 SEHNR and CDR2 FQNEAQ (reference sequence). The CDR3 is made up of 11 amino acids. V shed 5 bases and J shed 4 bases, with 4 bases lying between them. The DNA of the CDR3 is TGTGCCAGCAGCGGTCCAGATACGCAGTATTTT. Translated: CASSGPDTQYF.

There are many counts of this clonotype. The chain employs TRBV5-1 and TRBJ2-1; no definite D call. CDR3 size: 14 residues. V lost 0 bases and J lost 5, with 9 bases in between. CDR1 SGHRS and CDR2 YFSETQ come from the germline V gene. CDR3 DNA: TGCGCCAGCAGCTTGGGGCAAGTTAACAATGAGCAGTTCTTC. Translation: CASSLGQVNNEQFF.

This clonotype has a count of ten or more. The CDR3 sequence is CASSVAALYEQYF. The CDR3 DNA sequence: TGTGCCAGCAGCGTAGCAGCCCTCTACGAGCAGTACTTC. This chain links TRBV9 with TRBJ2-7; no definite D call. Looked up from germline, CDR1 is SGDLS and CDR2 is YYNGEE. Trimming removed 0 bases from V and 3 bases from J, with 7 bases in between. The CDR3 totals 13 residues.

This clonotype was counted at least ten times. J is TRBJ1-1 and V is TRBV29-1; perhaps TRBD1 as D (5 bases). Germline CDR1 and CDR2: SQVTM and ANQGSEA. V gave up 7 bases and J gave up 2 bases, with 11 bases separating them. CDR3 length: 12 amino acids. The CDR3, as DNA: TGCAGCGCCAGGGCGGCCAACACTGAAGCTTTCTTT. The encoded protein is CSARAANTEAFF.

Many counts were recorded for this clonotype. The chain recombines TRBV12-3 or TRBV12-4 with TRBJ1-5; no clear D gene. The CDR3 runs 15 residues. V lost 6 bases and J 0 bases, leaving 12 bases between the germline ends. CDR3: CASSSKSYSNQPQHF. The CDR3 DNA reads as TGTGCCAGCAGCTCCAAATCTTATAGCAATCAGCCCCAGCATTTT.

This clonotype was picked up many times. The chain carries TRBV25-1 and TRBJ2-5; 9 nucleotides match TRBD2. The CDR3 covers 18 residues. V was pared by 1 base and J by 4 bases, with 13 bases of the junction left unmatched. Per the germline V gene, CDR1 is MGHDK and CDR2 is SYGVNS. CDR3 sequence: CASSESGYSGGIGETQYF. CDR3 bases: TGTGCCAGCAGTGAATCGGGGTATAGCGGGGGAATAGGAGAGACCCAGTACTTC.

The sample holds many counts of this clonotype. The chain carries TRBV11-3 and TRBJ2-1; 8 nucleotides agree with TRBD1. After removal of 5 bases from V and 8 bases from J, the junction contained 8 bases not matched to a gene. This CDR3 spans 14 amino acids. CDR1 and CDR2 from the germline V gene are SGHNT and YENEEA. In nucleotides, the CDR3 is TGTGCCAGCAGCCCCCGGACAGGGTTTCATGAGCAGTTCTTC. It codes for CASSPRTGFHEQFF.

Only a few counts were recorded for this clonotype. CDR3 bases: TGTGCCAGCAGGCGCAACAGGGGAGCAGCCAAAAACATTCAGTACTTC. Translated: CASRRNRGAAKNIQYF. The chain is built from TRBV6-2 or TRBV6-3 and TRBJ2-4, with 7 bases fitting TRBD1. Germline trimming cut 6 bases from V and 0 bases from J; bases unmatched to any gene: 8. The CDR3 is 16 amino acids. Per the germline V gene, CDR1 is MNHEY and CDR2 is SVGEGT.

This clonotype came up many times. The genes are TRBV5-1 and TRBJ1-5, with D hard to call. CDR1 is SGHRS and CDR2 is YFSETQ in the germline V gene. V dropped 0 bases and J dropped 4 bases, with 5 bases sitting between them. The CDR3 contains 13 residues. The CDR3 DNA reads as TGCGCCAGCAGCTTGGTCCCGAATCAGCCCCAGCATTTT. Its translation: CASSLVPNQPQHF.

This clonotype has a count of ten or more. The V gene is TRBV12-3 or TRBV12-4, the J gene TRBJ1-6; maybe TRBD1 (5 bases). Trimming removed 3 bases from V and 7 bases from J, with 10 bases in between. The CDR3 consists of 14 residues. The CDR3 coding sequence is TGTGCCAGCAGTTTTGAGGGACCAAATTCACCCCTCCACTTT. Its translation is CASSFEGPNSPLHF.

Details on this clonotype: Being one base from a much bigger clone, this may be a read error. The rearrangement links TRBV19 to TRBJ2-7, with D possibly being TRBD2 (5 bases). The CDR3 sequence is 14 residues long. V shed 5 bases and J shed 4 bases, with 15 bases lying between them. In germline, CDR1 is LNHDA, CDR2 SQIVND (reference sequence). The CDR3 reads CASSPRGFGYEQYF. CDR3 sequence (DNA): TGTGCCAGTAGTCCTCGGGGATTTGGGTACGAGCAGTACTTC.

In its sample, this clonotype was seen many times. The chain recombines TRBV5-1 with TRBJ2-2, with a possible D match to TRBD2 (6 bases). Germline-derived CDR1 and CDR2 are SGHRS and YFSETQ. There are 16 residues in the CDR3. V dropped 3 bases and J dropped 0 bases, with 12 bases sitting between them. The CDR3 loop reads CASSSGRTTNTGELFF. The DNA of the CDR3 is TGCGCCAGCAGCTCGGGACGGACTACGAACACCGGGGAGCTGTTTTTT.

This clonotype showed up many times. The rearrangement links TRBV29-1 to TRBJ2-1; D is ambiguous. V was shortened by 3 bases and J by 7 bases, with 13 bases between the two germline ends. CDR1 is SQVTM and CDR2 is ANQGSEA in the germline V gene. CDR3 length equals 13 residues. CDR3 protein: CSVDNPWRNEQFF. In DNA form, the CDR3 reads TGCAGCGTTGACAACCCATGGCGGAATGAGCAGTTCTTC.

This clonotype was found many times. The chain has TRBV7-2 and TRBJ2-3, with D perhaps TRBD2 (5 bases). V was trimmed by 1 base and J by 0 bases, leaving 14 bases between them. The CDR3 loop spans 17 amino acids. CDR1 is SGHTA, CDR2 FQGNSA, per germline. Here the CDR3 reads CASSLGPQRISTDTQYF. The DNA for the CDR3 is TGTGCCAGCAGCTTAGGGCCCCAGCGGATTAGCACAGATACGCAGTATTTT.

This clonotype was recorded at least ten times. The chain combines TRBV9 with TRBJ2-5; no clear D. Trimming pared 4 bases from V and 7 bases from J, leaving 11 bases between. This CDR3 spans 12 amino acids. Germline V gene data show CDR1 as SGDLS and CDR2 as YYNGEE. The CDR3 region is CASSQTTGTQYF. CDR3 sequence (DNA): TGTGCCAGCAGCCAAACCACGGGGACCCAGTACTTC.

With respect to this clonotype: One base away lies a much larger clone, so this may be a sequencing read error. The CDR3 nucleotides are TGTGCCAGTAGTCTCCGAGGGGAGGGTGGCAATCAGCCCCATCATTTT. As protein: CASSLRGEGGNQPHHF. This sequence joins TRBV19 and TRBJ1-5; tentative D call: TRBD1 (5 bases). Germline V lookup: CDR1 LNHDA, CDR2 SQIVND (reference sequence). The CDR3 contains 16 residues.

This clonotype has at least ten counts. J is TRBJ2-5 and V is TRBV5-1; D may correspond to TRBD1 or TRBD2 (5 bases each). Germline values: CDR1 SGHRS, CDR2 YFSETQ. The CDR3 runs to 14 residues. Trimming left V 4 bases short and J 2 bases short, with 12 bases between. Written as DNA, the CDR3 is TGCGCCAGCAGCCCCGGGACCCTACAAGAGACCCAGTACTTC. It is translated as CASSPGTLQETQYF.

CDR3 sequence (DNA): TGTGCCAGTAGGACCCAGAGCCTGGCGAACAATCAGCCCCAGCATTTT. This encodes CASRTQSLANNQPQHF. The rearrangement links TRBV19 to TRBJ1-5; D remains ambiguous. V shed 6 bases and J shed 3 bases, with 18 bases lying between them. This CDR3 region has 16 residues. Germline V CDR1 and CDR2: LNHDA, SQIVND (reference sequence).

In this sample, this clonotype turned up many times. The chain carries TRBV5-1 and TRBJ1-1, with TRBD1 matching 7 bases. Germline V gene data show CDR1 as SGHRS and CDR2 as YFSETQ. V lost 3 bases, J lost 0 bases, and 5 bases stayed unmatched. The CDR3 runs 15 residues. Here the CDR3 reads CASSSMDRLNTEAFF. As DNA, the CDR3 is TGCGCCAGCAGCTCGATGGACAGGTTGAACACTGAAGCTTTCTTT.

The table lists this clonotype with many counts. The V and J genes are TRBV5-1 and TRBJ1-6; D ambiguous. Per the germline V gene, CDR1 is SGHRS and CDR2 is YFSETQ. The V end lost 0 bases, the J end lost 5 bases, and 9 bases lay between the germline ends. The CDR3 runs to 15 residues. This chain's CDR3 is CASSLAWGNNSPLHF. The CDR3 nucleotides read TGCGCCAGCAGCTTGGCGTGGGGTAATAATTCACCCCTCCACTTT.

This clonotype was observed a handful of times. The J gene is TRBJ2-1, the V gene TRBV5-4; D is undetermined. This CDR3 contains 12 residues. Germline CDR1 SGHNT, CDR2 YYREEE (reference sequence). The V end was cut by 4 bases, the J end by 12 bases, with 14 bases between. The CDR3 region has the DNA TGTGCCAGCAGCCCCGGGCCTATTGGGCAGTTCTTC. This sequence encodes CASSPGPIGQFF.

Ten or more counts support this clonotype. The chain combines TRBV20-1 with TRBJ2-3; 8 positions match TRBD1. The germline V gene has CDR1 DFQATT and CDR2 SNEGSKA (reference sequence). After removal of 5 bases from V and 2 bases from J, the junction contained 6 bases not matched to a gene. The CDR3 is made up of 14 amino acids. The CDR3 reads CSAPTGVNTDTQYF. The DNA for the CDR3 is TGCAGTGCTCCGACAGGGGTAAACACAGATACGCAGTATTTT.

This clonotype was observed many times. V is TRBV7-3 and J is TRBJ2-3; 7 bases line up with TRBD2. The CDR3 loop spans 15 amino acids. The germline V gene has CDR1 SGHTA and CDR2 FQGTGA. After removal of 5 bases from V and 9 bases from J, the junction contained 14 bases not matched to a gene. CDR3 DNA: TGTGCCAGCAGCCCCGGGTCGGGCGGGAGTGGGACGCAGTATTTT. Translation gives CASSPGSGGSGTQYF. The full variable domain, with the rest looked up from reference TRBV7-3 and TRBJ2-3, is GAGVSQTPSNKVTEKGKYVELRCDPISGHTALYWYRQSLGQGPEFLIYFQGTGAADDSGLPNDRFFAVRPEGSVSTLKIQRTERGDSAVYLCASSPGSGGSGTQYFGPGTRLTVL.

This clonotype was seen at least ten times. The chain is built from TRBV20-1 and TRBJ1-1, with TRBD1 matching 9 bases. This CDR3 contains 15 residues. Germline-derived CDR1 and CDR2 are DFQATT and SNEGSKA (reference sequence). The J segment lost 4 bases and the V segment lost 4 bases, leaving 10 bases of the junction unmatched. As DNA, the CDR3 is TGCAGTGCTACCCCCGGGACAGGGAGCGGCACTGAAGCTTTCTTT. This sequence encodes CSATPGTGSGTEAFF.